This section outlines one TCR beta chain sequence together with its context. This specimen belongs to a study of blood T cell repertoires in COVID-19. Study summary: PBMCs, B-cell-depleted T cells, or T cells were the source of the cDNA or gDNA that made up the material.

Participants' reported clinical history set cohort assignment. Sequenced by immunoSEQ multiplex PCR; TCRdb stores in-frame clones only, minus some. The profile shows around 290,000 clones, approximately 86% of them singletons. Trimming stripped 4 bases from V and 5 bases from J, with 18 bases between. Germline V lookup: CDR1 SGHTS, CDR2 YDEGEE. CDR3 length: 15 residues. Material for sequencing was PBMCs or T cells enriched from blood (not recorded which). This chain links TRBV5-8 with TRBJ2-5; tentative D call: TRBD2 (5 bases). This TCR came from a woman aged 30 to 39 who had recovered from COVID-19. The CDR3 DNA reads TGTGCCAGCAGCCTATACTGGACTGATTTTGAGACCCAGTACTTC. Protein sequence: CASSLYWTDFETQYF.